The 10 T cell receptor beta chains below were found in one sample sequenced in a study of Graves' ophthalmopathy and Graves' hyperthyroidism. Using RNA transcripts, the TCR beta CDR3 regions were amplified. HTBI-primed first-round RT-PCR preceded second-round multiplex PCR. TCRdb re-analysed the multiplex PCR reads in MiXCR, keeping a single row per CDR3 protein. Of about 1.2 million distinct CDR3 sequences in the sample, approximately 35% were seen once. The sequenced material came from peripheral blood or thyroid tissue (not recorded which). These receptor sequences come from an adult man with Graves' hyperthyroidism.

Here the CDR3 DNA reads TGTGCCAGCAGCCCTCGGGAGGGGGCGTTAGGAGGCCACACTGAAGCTTTCTTT. As protein: CASSPREGALGGHTEAFF. The V call is TRBV7-3, the J call TRBJ1-1, with TRBD1 matching 7 bases. Germline lookup yields CDR1 SGHTA and CDR2 FQGTGA. Losses at the gene ends were 5 bases for V and 3 bases for J; bases not matched to a gene: 18. CDR3 size: 18 residues.

This clonotype was seen a few times. The rearrangement links TRBV10-1 to TRBJ1-3; no clear D gene. This CDR3 contains 12 residues. Germline CDR1 is WNHNN and CDR2 is SYGVQD (reference sequence). V shed 7 bases and J shed 4 bases, with 8 bases lying between them. DNA of the CDR3: TGCGCCAGCACCCTGACAGGAAACACCATATATTTT. Its translation: CASTLTGNTIYF.

This sequence joins TRBV2 and TRBJ2-5, with 12 bases that match TRBD1. Trimming cost V 7 bases and J 4 bases; bases outside gene matches: 4. Germline-derived CDR1 and CDR2 are SNHLY and FYNNEI. CDR3 size: 14 residues. DNA of the CDR3: TGTGCCAGCACCGGGACAGGGGGCATAGAGACCCAGTACTTC. Its translation is CASTGTGGIETQYF.

This clonotype was counted once. The rearrangement uses TRBV7-2 and TRBJ2-2; D is unresolved. Trimming removed 2 bases at V and 4 bases at J, with 14 bases between. The CDR3 loop spans 16 amino acids. Germline loops: CDR1 SGHTA, CDR2 FQGNSA. CDR3 sequence (DNA): TGTGCCAGCAGCTTAATAGGTTCCCGGATCACCGGGGAGCTGTTTTTT. Protein sequence: CASSLIGSRITGELFF. Using reference TRBV7-2 and TRBJ2-2 for the parts outside the CDR3, the full variable domain is GAGVSQSPSNKVTEKGKDVELRCDPISGHTALYWYRQSLGQGLEFLIYFQGNSAPDKSGLPSDRFSAERTGGSVSTLTIQRTQQEDSAVYLCASSLIGSRITGELFFGEGSRLTVL.

Only a few counts were recorded for this clonotype. The V gene is TRBV7-6, the J gene TRBJ2-7, with D possibly TRBD2 on 6 matching bases. Trimming took off 4 bases at V and 6 bases at J, with 19 bases between the two ends. This CDR3 has 15 residues. Germline-derived CDR1 and CDR2 are SGHVS and FNYEAQ. The CDR3 DNA is TGTGCCAGCAGCTACATAGCGGAACCCGGGGCCGAGCAGTACTTC. As protein: CASSYIAEPGAEQYF. Combining the CDR3 with reference TRBV7-6 and TRBJ2-7 gives the whole variable domain GAGVSQSPRYKVTKRGQDVALRCDPISGHVSLYWYRQALGQGPEFLTYFNYEAQQDKSGLPNDRFSAERPEGSISTLTIQRTEQRDSAMYRCASSYIAEPGAEQYFGPGTRLTVT.

This clonotype was picked up a small number of times. The chain has TRBV28 and TRBJ1-1, with D unresolved. Deletions cut 7 bases from V and 0 bases from J, with 6 bases between. The CDR3 runs to 12 residues. Per the germline V gene, CDR1 is MDHEN and CDR2 is SYDVKM. CDR3 sequence (DNA): TGTGCCAGCACCACGATGAACACTGAAGCTTTCTTT. The encoded protein is CASTTMNTEAFF.

The rearrangement links TRBV29-1 to TRBJ1-1; D ambiguous. This CDR3 region has 15 residues. Germline CDR1 reads SQVTM; CDR2 reads ANQGSEA. V was shortened by 2 bases and J by 1 base, with 14 bases between the two germline ends. As DNA, the CDR3 is TGCAGCGTTGAACCCCGCATAACAACGAACACTGAAGCTTTCTTT. Translated: CSVEPRITTNTEAFF.

The chain joins TRBV10-3 to TRBJ2-7; 10 nucleotides agree with TRBD2. The germline gives CDR1 ENHRY, CDR2 SYGVKD. V lost 10 bases and J lost 3; bases outside the gene matches: 9. This CDR3 region has 14 residues. The CDR3 sequence is CATWTSGNLYEQYF. The CDR3 coding sequence is TGTGCCACCTGGACTAGCGGAAATCTCTACGAGCAGTACTTC.

The genes are TRBV7-3 and TRBJ1-4, with 10 bases aligning to TRBD1. The germline V gene encodes CDR1 SGHTA and CDR2 FQGTGA. There are 14 residues in the CDR3. Germline trimming cut 6 bases from V and 6 bases from J; bases unmatched to any gene: 4. In DNA form, the CDR3 reads TGTGCCAGCAGAGAAGGACAGGGGGATGAAAAACTGTTTTTT. Translating it yields CASREGQGDEKLFF.

This clonotype was seen many times. The chain couples TRBV24-1 to TRBJ1-5; D is possibly TRBD1 (5 bases). The CDR3 has 14 residues. V dropped 4 bases and J dropped 6 bases, with 12 bases sitting between them. Germline V CDR1 and CDR2: KGHDR, SFDVKD. The CDR3 loop reads CATSDQGKFQPQHF. DNA for the CDR3: TGTGCCACCAGTGACCAGGGAAAATTTCAGCCCCAGCATTTT.